The table lists the clone carrying this T cell receptor beta chain with many counts. Its target is unknown. The record originates from a study of T cell repertoires in cytomegalovirus infection. Overall study context: Alongside well-studied HLA-B-restricted CMV epitopes, recently identified HLA-C-restricted CMV epitopes were also used.

TCRdb reprocessed the reads via MiXCR and lists one record per CDR3 protein. The top ten hold roughly 25% of the sample, which has 150,000 or so distinct CDR3 sequences, about 20% seen once. The clonotype originates from a human donor in good health (CMV status not recorded). Some clones in this sample may be carry-over from other donors' samples. The material sequenced was CD8+ T cells from cultured PBMCs, taken from culture after CMV antigen stimulation.

CDR3 sequence reads: CASREVGATNTGELFF. The CDR3 DNA sequence: TGTGCCAGCAGGGAGGTGGGGGCGACGAACACCGGGGAGCTGTTTTTT. V and J are TRBV7-9 and TRBJ2-2, with a tentative D call TRBD1 (6 bases). Looked up from germline, CDR1 is SEHNR and CDR2 is FQNEAQ (reference sequence). Trimming removed 6 bases from V and 0 bases from J, with 14 bases in between. CDR3 length: 16 residues.